This T cell receptor (beta chain) was profiled in a study of patients and donors after allogeneic stem cell transplantation. TCRdb reprocessed the RT-PCR reads via MiXCR and lists one record per CDR3 protein. The repertoire consists of over 150,000 distinct CDR3 sequences, with around 41% occurring once and the leading ten covering about 35%. Germline CDR1 reads DFQATT; CDR2 reads SNEGSKA (reference sequence). V was pared by 3 bases and J by 2 bases, with 4 bases of the junction left unmatched. The CDR3 length is 14 residues. The gene calls are TRBV20-1 and TRBJ2-7, with 10 bases identical to TRBD2. This clonotype was sampled from a human donor who was either an allogeneic HSCT recipient or a stem cell or donor lymphocyte infusion donor (not recorded which). It is not recorded whose cells these are; they may come from a transplant donor. The sequenced material came from blood, either unsorted or a sorted T cell fraction (not recorded which). In nucleotides, the CDR3 is TGCAGTGCTAGGTGGCTAGCGGGAGCCTACGAGCAGTACTTC. Protein: CSARWLAGAYEQYF.